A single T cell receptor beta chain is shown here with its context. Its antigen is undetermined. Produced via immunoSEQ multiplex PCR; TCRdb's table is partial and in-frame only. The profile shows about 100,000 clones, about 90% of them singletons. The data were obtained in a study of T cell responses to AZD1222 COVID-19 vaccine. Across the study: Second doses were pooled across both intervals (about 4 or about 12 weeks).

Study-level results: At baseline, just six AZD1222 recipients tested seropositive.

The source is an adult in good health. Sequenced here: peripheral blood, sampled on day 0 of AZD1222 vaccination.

The chain's CDR3 is CASSQAVDTEAFF. DNA of the CDR3: TGTGCCAGCAGCCAAGCCGTTGACACTGAAGCTTTCTTT. This rearrangement joins TRBV4-2 to TRBJ1-1, with unresolved D. Trimming pared 1 base from V and 3 bases from J, leaving 6 bases between. The CDR3 has 13 residues. Per germline, CDR1 LGHNA and CDR2 YNFKEQ.